These 22 T cell receptor beta chains came from one sample sequenced in a study of type 1 regulatory T cells (dated by TCRdb to the early 2020s). Sequencing took place on an Illumina MiSeq. TCRdb itself trimmed the public reads at Q25 with fastp, ran MiXCR and retained productive beta chains. Rows with one shared CDR3 protein collapse into an entry with the most common genes and DNA. For this sample the table gives around 88,000 distinct CDR3 sequences, of which 25% to 40% were detected only once. The biggest ten clones account for roughly 2.4% of the sample. The sample comprised CD4+ T cells, either the whole sample or a sorted fraction (not recorded which). The receptors stem from a human donor in good health.

The sample holds a few counts of this clonotype. The chain links TRBV29-1 to TRBJ2-2, with TRBD2 matching 8 bases. Germline CDR1 and CDR2: SQVTM and ANQGSEA. The J segment lost 1 base and the V segment lost 4 bases, leaving 5 bases of the junction unmatched. The CDR3 is 15 residues long. The CDR3 DNA sequence: TGCAGCGTTGGTTTGCTAGCGGGGAACACCGGGGAGCTGTTTTTT. Translation: CSVGLLAGNTGELFF.

In this sample, this clonotype turned up a few times. This chain joins TRBV9 and TRBJ1-2, with 9 positions matching TRBD1. This CDR3 region has 15 residues. J gave up 4 bases and V 3 bases, and 7 bases lay outside the gene matches. CDR1 and CDR2 from the germline V gene are SGDLS and YYNGEE. CDR3 protein: CASSAGTGKFYGYTF. In nucleotides, the CDR3 is TGTGCCAGCAGCGCTGGGACAGGGAAGTTCTATGGCTACACCTTC. The entire variable domain, with the rest obtained from reference TRBV9 and TRBJ1-2, is as follows: DSGVTQTPKHLITATGQRVTLRCSPRSGDLSVYWYQQSLDQGLQFLIQYYNGEERAKGNILERFSAQQFPDLHSELNLSSLELGDSALYFCASSAGTGKFYGYTFGSGTRLTVV.

This clonotype showed up just a few times. The chain carries TRBV5-4 and TRBJ2-7, with 8 bases fitting TRBD1. CDR1 is SGHNT, CDR2 YYREEE, per germline (reference sequence). V lost 4 bases and J lost 5; bases outside the gene matches: 11. The CDR3 extends over 15 amino acids. DNA for the CDR3: TGTGCCAGCAGCCCAGACAGGGGCCGGGTTGACGAGCAGTACTTC. It translates to CASSPDRGRVDEQYF.

The sample holds one count of this clonotype. This chain connects TRBV20-1 to TRBJ1-1, with D tentatively TRBD1 (5 bases). The V gene lost 4 bases and the J gene lost 1 base, with 16 bases spanning the gap. The germline V gene encodes CDR1 DFQATT and CDR2 SNEGSKA (reference sequence). CDR3 size: 15 residues. DNA for the CDR3: TGCAGTGCTACGACCCCGGGACTGGGGAACACTGAAGCTTTCTTT. This encodes CSATTPGLGNTEAFF.

With respect to this clonotype: As the CDR3 is not closed by the conserved phenylalanine or tryptophan, this likely results from a read error. This rearrangement joins TRBV5-1 to TRBJ2-3; 7 bases align to TRBD2. The CDR3 length is 17 residues. V gave up 0 bases and J gave up 1 base; unmatched junction bases: 8. Germline assignment: CDR1 SGHRS and CDR2 YFSETQ. CDR3 loop: CASSLDPGRLGTDTQYY. CDR3 sequence (DNA): TGCGCCAGCAGCTTGGACCCCGGGAGGTTGGGCACAGATACGCAGTATTAT.

This clonotype was seen at least ten times. The gene calls are TRBV7-9 and TRBJ2-5; 10 positions match TRBD1. Losses at the gene ends were 5 bases for V and 5 bases for J; bases not matched to a gene: 8. The CDR3 sequence is 15 residues long. CDR1 and CDR2 from the germline V gene are SEHNR and FQNEAQ (reference sequence). This CDR3 reads CASSRDRGSVETQYF. In DNA form, the CDR3 reads TGTGCCAGCAGCCGGGACAGGGGATCGGTGGAGACCCAGTACTTC.

The rearrangement joins TRBV5-1 to TRBJ1-4; D remains unclear. CDR1 and CDR2 from the germline V gene are SGHRS and YFSETQ. The CDR3 spans 13 residues. Between the trimmed V and J ends, which lost 7 bases and 5 bases, there was a span of 12 bases. DNA of the CDR3: TGCGCCAGCTCGGAGGGCCGGAATGAAAAACTGTTTTTT. Residues: CASSEGRNEKLFF.

The chain is built from TRBV5-1 and TRBJ2-5; unclear D gene. Germline V gene sequence: CDR1 SGHRS, CDR2 YFSETQ. CDR3 length: 13 residues. The germline V and J ends were trimmed by 0 bases and 5 bases, with 8 bases remaining between them. CDR3 sequence: CASSLAEGETQYF. DNA for the CDR3: TGCGCCAGCAGCTTGGCGGAAGGGGAGACCCAGTACTTC.

This clonotype was counted only a few times. J is TRBJ1-2 and V is TRBV5-1, with D tentatively TRBD1 (5 bases). The CDR3 runs to 14 residues. Trimming took off 0 bases at V and 6 bases at J, with 12 bases between the two ends. Germline V lookup: CDR1 SGHRS, CDR2 YFSETQ. The CDR3 region is CASSLGTPANGYTF. CDR3 coding DNA: TGCGCCAGCAGCTTGGGGACACCCGCCAATGGCTACACCTTC.

This clonotype was picked up a small number of times. This chain joins TRBV7-8 and TRBJ2-5, with TRBD2 matching 13 bases. The V gene end was trimmed by 5 bases and the J gene end by 2 bases; junction bases not matched to a gene: 2. This CDR3 has 15 amino acids. Germline CDR1 is SGHVS and CDR2 is FQNEAQ. CDR3 amino acids: CASSRGLAGQETQYF. The CDR3 DNA is TGTGCCAGCAGCCGGGGACTAGCGGGACAAGAGACCCAGTACTTC.

V and J are TRBV2 and TRBJ1-5; D gene uncertain. The CDR3 runs to 13 residues. The V end was cut by 7 bases, the J end by 3 bases, with 10 bases between. Looked up from germline, CDR1 is SNHLY and CDR2 is FYNNEI. The CDR3 region has the DNA TGTGCCAGCAAGTCAGATAACAATCAGCCCCAGCATTTT. Encoded protein: CASKSDNNQPQHF.

This chain's CDR3 is CSARDQRGNTGELFF. CDR3 DNA sequence: TGCAGTGCTAGAGATCAGCGGGGGAACACCGGGGAGCTGTTTTTT. This chain uses TRBV20-1 with TRBJ2-2; TRBD2 aligns across 7 bases. This CDR3 is built from 15 residues. Germline assignment: CDR1 DFQATT and CDR2 SNEGSKA (reference sequence). Trimming cost V 0 bases and J 1 base; bases outside gene matches: 2.

Only one count was recorded for this clonotype. The chain joins TRBV12-3 or TRBV12-4 to TRBJ2-1, with 9 nucleotides matching TRBD2. V lost 7 bases to trimming and J lost 6 bases; unmatched junction nucleotides: 4. The CDR3 contains 13 residues. The DNA of the CDR3 is TGTGCCAGCAAACTAGCGGGTGCCAATGAGCAGTTCTTC. As protein: CASKLAGANEQFF.

This clonotype was seen only once. The chain recombines TRBV6-1 with TRBJ2-7, with 11 nucleotides matching TRBD2. Trimming took 11 bases from V and 4 from J; bases not matched to a gene: 10. The length of the CDR3 is 14 residues. CDR1 and CDR2 from the germline V gene are MNHNS and SASEGT. The CDR3 loop reads CASGLAGTSYEQYF. CDR3 DNA sequence: TGTGCCTCAGGACTAGCGGGTACATCATACGAGCAGTACTTC.

The rearrangement joins TRBV7-3 to TRBJ2-4, with D uncertain. Trimming pared 0 bases from V and 1 base from J, leaving 10 bases between. There are 16 residues in the CDR3. Germline assignment: CDR1 SGHTA and CDR2 FQGTGA. DNA of the CDR3: TGTGCCAGCAGCTTAACAGTACGCGGTGCCAAAAACATTCAGTACTTC. Translating gives CASSLTVRGAKNIQYF.

The V gene is TRBV13, the J gene TRBJ2-7, with D perhaps TRBD1 or TRBD2 (5 bases each). V dropped 5 bases and J dropped 2 bases, with 10 bases sitting between them. The CDR3 runs 13 residues. CDR1 is PRHDT and CDR2 is FYEKMQ in the germline V gene (reference sequence). CDR3 in amino acids: CASSARGPYEQYF. The CDR3 region has the DNA TGTGCCAGCAGCGCGAGGGGACCCTACGAGCAGTACTTC.

This clonotype has only a few counts. The rearrangement joins TRBV4-3 to TRBJ2-7, with a tentative D call TRBD2 (6 bases). CDR3 length: 14 residues. Between the trimmed V and J ends, which lost 0 bases and 3 bases, there was a span of 9 bases. Germline values: CDR1 LGHNA, CDR2 YSLEER. The CDR3 DNA is TGCGCCAGCAGCCAAGACTGGCGGGGCTACGAGCAGTACTTC. It encodes CASSQDWRGYEQYF.

This clonotype was seen more than once but under ten times. The chain has TRBV5-5 and TRBJ2-5; D is perhaps TRBD2 (7 bases). Per germline, CDR1 SGHKS and CDR2 YYEKEE (reference sequence). V lost 5 bases, J lost 5 bases, and 10 bases lay in between. The length of the CDR3 is 12 residues. CDR3 sequence: CASREGGETQYF. In DNA, the CDR3 is TGTGCCAGCAGAGAGGGGGGGGAGACCCAGTACTTC. The variable domain in full, completed from reference TRBV5-5 and TRBJ2-5, reads DAGVTQSPTHLIKTRGQQVTLRCSPISGHKSVSWYQQVLGQGPQFIFQYYEKEERGRGNFPDRFSARQFPNYSSELNVNALLLGDSALYLCASREGGETQYFGPGTRLLVL.

The chain links TRBV14 to TRBJ2-1, with a tentative D call TRBD1 (5 bases). In germline, CDR1 is SGHDN, CDR2 FVKESK. V was clipped by 0 bases and J by 8 bases, with 8 bases between them. There are 13 residues in the CDR3. The CDR3 is CASSQDWGDEQFF. The CDR3 DNA follows: TGTGCCAGCAGCCAAGATTGGGGCGATGAGCAGTTCTTC.

In this sample, this clonotype turned up a few times. The CDR3 sequence is CASSLETVETQYF. In nucleotides, the CDR3 is TGCGCCAGCAGCTTGGAGACTGTAGAGACCCAGTACTTC. The chain joins TRBV5-1 to TRBJ2-5, with D uncertain. The CDR3 sequence is 13 residues long. Trimming removed 0 bases at V and 4 bases at J, with 7 bases between. Germline assignment: CDR1 SGHRS and CDR2 YFSETQ.

This clonotype was recorded only once. V gene TRBV5-1 combines with J gene TRBJ2-1; 12 bases align to TRBD2. V shed 4 bases and J 3 bases; nucleotides not matched to a gene: 17. Germline assignment: CDR1 SGHRS and CDR2 YFSETQ. The CDR3 has 20 amino acids. As DNA, the CDR3 is TGCGCCAGCAGCGACCCCCCCGATCGGACTAGCGGGAATTTCTACAATGAGCAGTTCTTC. It is translated as CASSDPPDRTSGNFYNEQFF.

This clonotype was seen repeatedly, ten times or more. The gene calls are TRBV19 and TRBJ2-2, with 8 bases matching TRBD2. V was clipped by 7 bases and J by 8 bases; unmatched bases: 12. This CDR3 comprises 15 residues. The V gene's germline CDR1 is LNHDA and CDR2 SQIVND (reference sequence). CDR3 coding DNA: TGTGCCAGTACCGTCGGACTAGCTCGCCCTGGGGAGCTGTTTTTT. This gives the protein CASTVGLARPGELFF.